A single sample gave rise to the 16 T cell receptor beta chains below, sequenced in a study of T cell responses to AZD1222 COVID-19 vaccine. Method: immunoSEQ multiplex PCR; TCRdb's copy keeps in-frame clones and lacks some. This sample has about 84,000 clones, with approximately 92% found just once. This material consisted of peripheral blood, taken on day 0 of AZD1222 vaccination. The receptor source for this set is an adult in good health.

This clone is a singleton in its sample. The chain combines TRBV30 with TRBJ2-7, with TRBD2 matching over 8 bases. CDR3 size: 14 residues. Germline CDR1 GTSNPN, CDR2 SVGIG (reference sequence). V lost 1 base to trimming and J lost 6 bases; unmatched junction nucleotides: 8. In DNA, the CDR3 is TGTGCCTGGAGTGCCGGGAGGGTCTCCGGCGAGCAGTACTTC. Encoded protein: CAWSAGRVSGEQYF.

For this clone: This specimen includes other DNA sequences encoding the same CDR3. V and J are TRBV5-1 and TRBJ2-2; D perhaps matches TRBD1 (5 bases). The CDR3 spans 15 residues. The germline V gene has CDR1 SGHRS and CDR2 YFSETQ. V was shortened by 3 bases and J by 0 bases, with 9 bases between the two germline ends. The CDR3: CASSSGQSNTGELFF. The CDR3 bases are TGCGCCAGCAGCTCTGGACAATCGAACACCGGGGAGCTGTTTTTT.

The chain uses TRBV6-1 and TRBJ2-4, with TRBD1 as a possible D gene (5 bases). This CDR3 contains 15 residues. Trimming took 1 base from V and 0 from J, leaving 7 bases between them. Looked up from germline, CDR1 is MNHNS and CDR2 is SASEGT. CDR3: CASSEGQIAKNIQYF. Here the CDR3 DNA reads TGTGCCAGCAGTGAAGGACAGATAGCCAAAAACATTCAGTACTTC.

The rearrangement links TRBV7-2 to TRBJ1-6; maybe TRBD1 (6 bases). The CDR3 has 18 amino acids. The V end lost 5 bases, the J end lost 9 bases, and 26 bases lay between the germline ends. Germline CDR1 SGHTA, CDR2 FQGNSA. This chain's CDR3 is CASSSAQTGRLMSSPLHF. CDR3 in DNA: TGTGCCAGCAGCAGTGCCCAAACAGGGAGGTTAATGAGTTCACCCCTCCACTTT.

This chain connects TRBV2 to TRBJ1-1; weak D call: TRBD1 (6 bases). From germline, CDR1 is SNHLY and CDR2 FYNNEI. V lost 3 bases and J lost 7, with 12 bases in between. The CDR3 spans 13 residues. CDR3 DNA: TGTGCCAGCAGTGACGAGGGGGGCCGTGAAGCTTTCTTT. Translation: CASSDEGGREAFF.

CDR3: CASSEASGYNEQFF. In DNA, the CDR3 is TGCGCCAGCAGTGAGGCTAGCGGCTACAATGAGCAGTTCTTC. The chain combines TRBV10-2 with TRBJ2-1; 7 nucleotides match TRBD2. Germline lookup yields CDR1 WSHSY and CDR2 SAAADI. This CDR3 spans 14 amino acids. J gave up 3 bases and V 2 bases, and 1 base lay outside the gene matches.

The V gene is TRBV9, the J gene TRBJ1-2; D not certain. Germline V CDR1 and CDR2: SGDLS, YYNGEE. Trimming removed 8 bases at V and 4 bases at J, with 12 bases between. This CDR3 is built from 12 residues. The CDR3, as DNA: TGTGCCAGTTCAAATGTCGGCTATGGCTACACCTTC. Its translation is CASSNVGYGYTF.

The chain joins TRBV6-4 to TRBJ1-2; no definite D call. Looked up from germline, CDR1 is MRHNA and CDR2 is SNTAGT. Trimming removed 5 bases from V and 4 bases from J, with 17 bases in between. This CDR3 contains 15 residues. The CDR3 region has the DNA TGTGCCAGCAGTCCCCTAAGCGGCTCAACCTATGGCTACACCTTC. It yields the protein CASSPLSGSTYGYTF.

This rearrangement joins TRBV5-1 to TRBJ1-6, with D unclear. The V gene lost 2 bases and the J gene lost 0 bases, with 9 bases spanning the gap. The germline V gene encodes CDR1 SGHRS and CDR2 YFSETQ. CDR3 length: 16 amino acids. The chain's CDR3 is CASSFGSNSYNSPLHF. CDR3 nucleotides: TGCGCCAGCAGCTTTGGAAGTAACTCCTATAATTCACCCCTCCACTTT.

The chain links TRBV7-6 to TRBJ1-5; TRBD1 aligns across 10 bases. Germline-derived CDR1 and CDR2 are SGHVS and FNYEAQ. V lost 1 base, J lost 3 bases, and 6 bases stayed unmatched. The CDR3 loop spans 17 amino acids. The CDR3 sequence is CASSLGGQGDYNQPQHF. The CDR3 DNA is TGTGCCAGCAGCTTAGGTGGACAGGGGGATTACAATCAGCCCCAGCATTTT.

The chain has TRBV3-1 (or the pseudogene TRBV3-2) and TRBJ2-2; 12 bases are a match to TRBD2. The germline V gene encodes CDR1 LGHDT and CDR2 YNNKEL (reference sequence). The junction had 9 bases not matched to a gene; V was cut back by 4 bases and J by 3 bases. The CDR3 covers 18 residues. Written as DNA, the CDR3 is TGTGCCAGCAGCCCCCTGACTAGCGGGAGAGGTTACACCGGGGAGCTGTTTTTT. This codes for CASSPLTSGRGYTGELFF.

The chain's CDR3 is CASSPRWMGSGSNEQFF. The CDR3 DNA is TGTGCCAGCAGCCCCCGGTGGATGGGGAGTGGTAGTAATGAGCAGTTCTTC. The rearrangement links TRBV4-2 to TRBJ2-1; D is possibly TRBD2 (5 bases). Germline CDR1 reads LGHNA; CDR2 reads YNFKEQ. CDR3 length: 17 residues. V was pared by 4 bases and J by 7 bases, with 23 bases between.

The chain employs TRBV6-2 or TRBV6-3 and TRBJ1-3; TRBD1 is a possible D gene (5 bases). The CDR3 has 13 amino acids. Germline V gene sequence: CDR1 MNHEY, CDR2 SVGEGT. The V end was cut by 4 bases, the J end by 8 bases, with 12 bases between. The CDR3 DNA sequence: TGTGCCAGCAGTTGGTCCCCGGGGGACACCATATATTTT. Translated, it gives CASSWSPGDTIYF.

This chain joins TRBV11-2 and TRBJ1-4, with D uncertain. V shed 0 bases and J shed 0 bases, with 5 bases lying between them. The CDR3 extends over 15 amino acids. The V gene's germline CDR1 is SGHAT and CDR2 FQNNGV. CDR3 in DNA: TGTGCCAGCAGCTTAGAGGGTGCAACTAATGAAAAACTGTTTTTT. This sequence encodes CASSLEGATNEKLFF.

V is TRBV20-1 and J is TRBJ2-3, with 10 bases that match TRBD2. Per germline, CDR1 DFQATT and CDR2 SNEGSKA (reference sequence). This CDR3 is built from 15 residues. Unmatched junction bases numbered 3, after V lost 3 bases and J lost 0 bases. Written as DNA, the CDR3 is TGCAGTGCTAGTACTAGCGGGGATAGCACAGATACGCAGTATTTT. Encoded protein: CSASTSGDSTDTQYF.

J is TRBJ1-1 and V is TRBV28; 8 bases align to TRBD1. This CDR3 contains 13 residues. Germline V CDR1 and CDR2: MDHEN, SYDVKM. V was pared by 8 bases and J by 3 bases, with 5 bases of the junction left unmatched. The CDR3 sequence is CASRGQGYTEAFF. CDR3 DNA sequence: TGTGCCAGCCGAGGACAGGGTTACACTGAAGCTTTCTTT.